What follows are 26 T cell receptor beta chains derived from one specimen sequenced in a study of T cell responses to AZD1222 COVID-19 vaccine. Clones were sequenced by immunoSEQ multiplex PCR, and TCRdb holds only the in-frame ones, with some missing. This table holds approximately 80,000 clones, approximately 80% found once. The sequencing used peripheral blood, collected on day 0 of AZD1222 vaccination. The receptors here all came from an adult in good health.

The CDR3 DNA reads as TGTGCCAGCAGATCCCTGGCTGAGCAGTTCTTC. This sequence encodes CASRSLAEQFF. This chain links TRBV6-5 with TRBJ2-1; D is unclear. V dropped 6 bases and J dropped 9 bases, with 9 bases sitting between them. CDR1 and CDR2 (germline): MNHEY, SVGAGI. This CDR3 is 11 amino acids long.

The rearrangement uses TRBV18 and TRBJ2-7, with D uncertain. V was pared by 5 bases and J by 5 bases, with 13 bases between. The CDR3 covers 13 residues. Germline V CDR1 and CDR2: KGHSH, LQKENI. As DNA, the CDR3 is TGTGCCAGCTCAGCCGGGTTTCGGAACGAGCAGTACTTC. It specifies CASSAGFRNEQYF.

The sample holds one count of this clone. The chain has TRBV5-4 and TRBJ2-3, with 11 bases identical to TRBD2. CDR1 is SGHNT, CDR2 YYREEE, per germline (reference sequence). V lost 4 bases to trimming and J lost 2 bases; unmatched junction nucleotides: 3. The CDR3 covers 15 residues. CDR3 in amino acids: CASSGGLADTDTQYF. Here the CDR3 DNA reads TGTGCCAGCAGCGGGGGACTAGCGGACACAGATACGCAGTATTTT.

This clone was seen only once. The CDR3 bases are TGTGCCAGCACCATGACAGGGGCCTATGGCTACACCTTC. Protein sequence: CASTMTGAYGYTF. The chain links TRBV6-5 to TRBJ1-2; 8 bases line up with TRBD1. CDR3 length: 13 amino acids. Germline CDR1 and CDR2: MNHEY and SVGAGI. Germline trimming cut 7 bases from V and 4 bases from J; bases unmatched to any gene: 5.

The CDR3 reads CASSPGADPSRRTEAFF. DNA for the CDR3: TGTGCCAGCAGCCCTGGCGCAGACCCCTCTCGGCGCACTGAAGCTTTCTTT. The chain employs TRBV28 and TRBJ1-1; no reliable D call. V was clipped by 6 bases and J by 4 bases, with 24 bases between them. Germline CDR1 MDHEN, CDR2 SYDVKM. The CDR3 contains 17 residues.

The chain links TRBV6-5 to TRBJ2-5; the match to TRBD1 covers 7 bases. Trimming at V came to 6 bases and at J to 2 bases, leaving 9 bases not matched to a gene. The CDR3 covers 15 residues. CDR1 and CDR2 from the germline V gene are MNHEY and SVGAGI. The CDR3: CASRADRVGQETQYF. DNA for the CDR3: TGTGCCAGCAGGGCCGACAGGGTGGGACAAGAGACCCAGTACTTC.

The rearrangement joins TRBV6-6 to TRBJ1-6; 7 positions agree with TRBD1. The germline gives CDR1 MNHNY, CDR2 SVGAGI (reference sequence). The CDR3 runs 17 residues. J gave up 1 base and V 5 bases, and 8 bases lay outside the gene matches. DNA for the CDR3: TGTGCCAGCAGTCCACGGCCAGGGGGGTCCTATAATTCACCCCTCCACTTT. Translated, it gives CASSPRPGGSYNSPLHF.

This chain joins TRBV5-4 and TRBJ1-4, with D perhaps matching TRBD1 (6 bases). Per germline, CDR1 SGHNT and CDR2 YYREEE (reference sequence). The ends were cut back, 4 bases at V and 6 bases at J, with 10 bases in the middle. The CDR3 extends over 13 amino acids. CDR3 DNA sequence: TGTGCCAGCAGCAATAGACAGGATGAAAAACTGTTTTTT. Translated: CASSNRQDEKLFF.

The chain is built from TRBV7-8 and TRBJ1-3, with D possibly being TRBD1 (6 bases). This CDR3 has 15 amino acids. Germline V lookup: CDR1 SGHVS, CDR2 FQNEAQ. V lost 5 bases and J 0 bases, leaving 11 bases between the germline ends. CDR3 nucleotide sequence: TGTGCCAGCAGCCCCCAGGGGAGCTCTGGAAACACCATATATTTT. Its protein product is CASSPQGSSGNTIYF.

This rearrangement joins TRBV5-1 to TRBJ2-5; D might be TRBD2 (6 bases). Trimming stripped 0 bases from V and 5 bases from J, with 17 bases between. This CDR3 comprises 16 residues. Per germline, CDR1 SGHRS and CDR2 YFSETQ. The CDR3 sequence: CASSLGGMRTWETQYF. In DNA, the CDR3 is TGCGCCAGCAGCTTGGGCGGGATGAGGACATGGGAGACCCAGTACTTC.

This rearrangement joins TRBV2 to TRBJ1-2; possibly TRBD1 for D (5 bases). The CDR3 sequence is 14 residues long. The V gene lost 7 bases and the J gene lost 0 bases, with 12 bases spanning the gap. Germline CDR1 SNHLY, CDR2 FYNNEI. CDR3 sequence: CASKGTASNYGYTF. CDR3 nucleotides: TGTGCCAGCAAAGGGACTGCGTCTAACTATGGCTACACCTTC.

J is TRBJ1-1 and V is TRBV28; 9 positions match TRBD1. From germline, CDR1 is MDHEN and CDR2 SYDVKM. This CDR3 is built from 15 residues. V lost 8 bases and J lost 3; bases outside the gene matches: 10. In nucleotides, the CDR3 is TGTGCCAGCGGTCCCGGGACAGGGTGGGACACTGAAGCTTTCTTT. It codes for CASGPGTGWDTEAFF.

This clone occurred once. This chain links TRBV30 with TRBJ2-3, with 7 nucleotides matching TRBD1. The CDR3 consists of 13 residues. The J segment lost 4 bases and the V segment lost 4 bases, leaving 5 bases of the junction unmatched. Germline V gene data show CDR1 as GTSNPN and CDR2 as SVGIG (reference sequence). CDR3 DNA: TGTGCCTGGAACATGCAGGGGGCAGATACGCAGTATTTT. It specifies CAWNMQGADTQYF.

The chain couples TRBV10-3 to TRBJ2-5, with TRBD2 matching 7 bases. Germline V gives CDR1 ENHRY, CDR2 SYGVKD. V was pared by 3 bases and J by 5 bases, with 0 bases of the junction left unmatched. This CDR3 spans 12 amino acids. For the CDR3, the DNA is TGTGCCATCAGTGACGGGGGGGAGACCCAGTACTTC. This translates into CAISDGGETQYF.

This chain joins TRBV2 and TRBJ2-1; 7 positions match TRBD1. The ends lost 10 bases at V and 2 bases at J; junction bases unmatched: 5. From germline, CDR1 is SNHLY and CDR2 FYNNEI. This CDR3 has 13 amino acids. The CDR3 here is CATAGTAYNEQFF. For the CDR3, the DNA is TGTGCCACCGCCGGGACAGCCTACAATGAGCAGTTCTTC.

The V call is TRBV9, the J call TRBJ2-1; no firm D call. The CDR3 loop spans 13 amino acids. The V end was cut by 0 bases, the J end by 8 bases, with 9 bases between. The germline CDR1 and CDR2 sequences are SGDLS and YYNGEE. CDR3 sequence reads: CASSVGGYDEQFF. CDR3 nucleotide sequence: TGTGCCAGCAGCGTAGGGGGTTACGATGAGCAGTTCTTC. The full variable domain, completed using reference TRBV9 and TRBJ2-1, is DSGVTQTPKHLITATGQRVTLRCSPRSGDLSVYWYQQSLDQGLQFLIQYYNGEERAKGNILERFSAQQFPDLHSELNLSSLELGDSALYFCASSVGGYDEQFFGPGTRLTVL.

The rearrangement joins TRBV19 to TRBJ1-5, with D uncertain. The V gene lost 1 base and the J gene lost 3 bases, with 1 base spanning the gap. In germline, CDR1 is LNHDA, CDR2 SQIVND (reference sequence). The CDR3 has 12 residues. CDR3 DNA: TGTGCCAGTAGTATAGTCAATCAGCCCCAGCATTTT. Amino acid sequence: CASSIVNQPQHF.

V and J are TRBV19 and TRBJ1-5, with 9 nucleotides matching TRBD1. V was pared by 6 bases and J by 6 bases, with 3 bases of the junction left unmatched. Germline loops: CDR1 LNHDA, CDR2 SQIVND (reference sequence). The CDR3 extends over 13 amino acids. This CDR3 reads CASRGTGIQPQHF. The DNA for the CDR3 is TGTGCCAGTAGGGGGACAGGGATTCAGCCCCAGCATTTT.

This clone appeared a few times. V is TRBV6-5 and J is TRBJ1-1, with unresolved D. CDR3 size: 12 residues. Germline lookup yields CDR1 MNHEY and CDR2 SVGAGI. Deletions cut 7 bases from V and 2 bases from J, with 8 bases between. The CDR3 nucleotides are TGTGCCAGCATATTGTTTAACACTGAAGCTTTCTTT. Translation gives CASILFNTEAFF.

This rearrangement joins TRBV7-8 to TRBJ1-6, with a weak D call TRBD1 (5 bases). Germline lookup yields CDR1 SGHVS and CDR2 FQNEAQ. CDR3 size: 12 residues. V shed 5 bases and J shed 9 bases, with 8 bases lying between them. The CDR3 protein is CASSLRVSPLHF. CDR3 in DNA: TGTGCCAGCAGCCTCAGGGTTTCACCCCTCCACTTT. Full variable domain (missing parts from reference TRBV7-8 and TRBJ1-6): GAGVSQSPRYKVAKRGQDVALRCDPISGHVSLFWYQQALGQGPEFLTYFQNEAQLDKSGLPSDRFFAERPEGSVSTLKIQRTQQEDSAVYLCASSLRVSPLHFGNGTRLTVT.

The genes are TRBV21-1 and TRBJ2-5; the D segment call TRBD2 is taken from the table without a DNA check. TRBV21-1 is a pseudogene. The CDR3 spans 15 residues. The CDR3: CASSKDGRVEETQYF. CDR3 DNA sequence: TGTGCCAGCAGCAAAGATGGCCGGGTCGAAGAGACCCAGTACTTC.

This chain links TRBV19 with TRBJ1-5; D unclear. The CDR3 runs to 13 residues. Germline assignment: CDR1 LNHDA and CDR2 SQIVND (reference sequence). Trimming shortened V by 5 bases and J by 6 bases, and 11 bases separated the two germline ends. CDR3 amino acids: CASSVAFGQPQHF. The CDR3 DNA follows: TGTGCCAGTAGTGTGGCTTTTGGTCAGCCCCAGCATTTT.

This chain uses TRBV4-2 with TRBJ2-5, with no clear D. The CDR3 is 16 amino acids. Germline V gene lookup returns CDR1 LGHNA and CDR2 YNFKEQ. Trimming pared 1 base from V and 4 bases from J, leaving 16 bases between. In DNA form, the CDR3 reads TGTGCCAGCAGCCAAGGTGGTGATATCAGGATAGAGACCCAGTACTTC. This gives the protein CASSQGGDIRIETQYF.

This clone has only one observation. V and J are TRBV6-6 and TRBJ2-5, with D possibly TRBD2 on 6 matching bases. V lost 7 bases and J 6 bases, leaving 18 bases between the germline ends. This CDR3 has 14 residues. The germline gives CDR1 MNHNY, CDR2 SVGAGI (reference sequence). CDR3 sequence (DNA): TGTGCCAGCAATCCCTTCGGGGGTCAGCAGACCCAGTACTTC. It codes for CASNPFGGQQTQYF.

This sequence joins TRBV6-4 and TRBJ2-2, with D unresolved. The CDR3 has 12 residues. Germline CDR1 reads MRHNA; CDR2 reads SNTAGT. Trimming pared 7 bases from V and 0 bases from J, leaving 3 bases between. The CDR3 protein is CASKTNTGELFF. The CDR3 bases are TGTGCCAGCAAAACGAACACCGGGGAGCTGTTTTTT.

CDR3 nucleotide sequence: TGTGCCAGTAGTTTCGGACGTGGCAATCAGCCCCAGCATTTT. It yields the protein CASSFGRGNQPQHF. The V and J genes are TRBV19 and TRBJ1-5; D remains unclear. This CDR3 is built from 14 residues. V was pared by 5 bases and J by 2 bases, with 10 bases between. The germline V gene has CDR1 LNHDA and CDR2 SQIVND (reference sequence).